These 25 T cell receptor beta chains were all obtained from the same sample, sequenced in a study of CD8 T cells in ankylosing spondylitis. TCRdb processed the 5' RACE reads anew with MiXCR; each CDR3 protein has one entry. This table has roughly 250,000 distinct CDR3 sequences, 8% to 11% appearing once. Sequencing was done on a sample of blood, either unsorted or a sorted T cell fraction (not recorded which). Receptors originate from a male donor with ankylosing spondylitis or in good health (not recorded which).

In this sample, this clonotype turned up many times. The gene calls are TRBV2 and TRBJ2-2, with a possible D match to TRBD2 (5 bases). CDR1 is SNHLY and CDR2 is FYNNEI in the germline V gene. The CDR3 runs 15 residues. V lost 3 bases and J lost 6, with 14 bases in between. The DNA of the CDR3 is TGTGCCAGCAGTGATAACGGGATTTTGTCCGGGGAGCTGTTTTTT. This translates into CASSDNGILSGELFF.

This clonotype was detected only a few times. This rearrangement joins TRBV10-3 to TRBJ2-7, with a possible D match to TRBD1 (7 bases). The CDR3 loop spans 20 amino acids. Trimming removed 3 bases from V and 3 bases from J, with 30 bases in between. In germline, CDR1 is ENHRY, CDR2 SYGVKD. The CDR3: CAISDATGQPSAGGFYEQYF. As DNA, the CDR3 is TGTGCCATCAGTGATGCGACGGGACAGCCTTCGGCCGGAGGGTTCTACGAGCAGTACTTC.

This clonotype was found many times. The chain links TRBV2 to TRBJ2-1; 8 bases are a match to TRBD2. Trimming took 1 base from V and 4 from J; bases not matched to a gene: 6. Per the germline V gene, CDR1 is SNHLY and CDR2 is FYNNEI. The CDR3 is 16 amino acids. The CDR3 DNA reads as TGTGCCAGCAGTGAAGAGCGGCGGGGGGCATACAATGAGCAGTTCTTC. Protein sequence: CASSEERRGAYNEQFF.

This clonotype was counted many times. The J gene is TRBJ1-1, the V gene TRBV4-2; D unclear. Germline V lookup: CDR1 LGHNA, CDR2 YNFKEQ. CDR3 length equals 16 residues. Trimming pared 4 bases from V and 0 bases from J, leaving 15 bases between. The chain's CDR3 is CASSRPGQVMNTEAFF. In nucleotides, the CDR3 is TGTGCCAGCAGCCGTCCCGGGCAGGTCATGAACACTGAAGCTTTCTTT.

This clonotype showed up many times. The chain uses TRBV30 and TRBJ2-7; no reliable D call. Germline V CDR1 and CDR2: GTSNPN, SVGIG (reference sequence). The CDR3 contains 15 residues. Trimming pared 0 bases from V and 2 bases from J, leaving 14 bases between. This CDR3 reads CAWSVSNGWAYEQYF. The DNA for the CDR3 is TGTGCCTGGAGTGTATCGAACGGTTGGGCCTACGAGCAGTACTTC.

In this sample, this clonotype turned up many times. V gene TRBV20-1 combines with J gene TRBJ2-3, with 9 bases matching TRBD2. The V gene's germline CDR1 is DFQATT and CDR2 SNEGSKA (reference sequence). V shed 6 bases and J 3 bases; nucleotides not matched to a gene: 7. The CDR3 is made up of 14 amino acids. The CDR3 is CSAPPSGRTDTQYF. CDR3 nucleotide sequence: TGCAGTGCGCCGCCGAGCGGGAGGACAGATACGCAGTATTTT.

As for this clonotype: This likely reflects a read error, since a far larger clone is one base away. For the CDR3, the DNA is TGTGCCAGCAGTTTACAGGGCTATGGCCACACCTTC. Its translation is CASSLQGYGHTF. V and J are TRBV12-3 or TRBV12-4 and TRBJ1-2; tentative D call: TRBD1 (5 bases). The CDR3 spans 12 residues.

This clonotype occurred many times. This chain joins TRBV3-1 and TRBJ2-7; 7 nucleotides line up with TRBD1. The CDR3 consists of 16 residues. V lost 3 bases to trimming and J lost 0 bases; unmatched junction nucleotides: 8. Germline-derived CDR1 and CDR2 are LGHDT and YNNKEL (reference sequence). CDR3 sequence (DNA): TGTGCCAGCAGCCAGTCACCCAGGGGGAGCTCCTACGAGCAGTACTTC. As protein: CASSQSPRGSSYEQYF.

The sample holds many counts of this clonotype. V gene TRBV6-2 or TRBV6-3 combines with J gene TRBJ2-5, with D possibly being TRBD1 (6 bases). The germline V and J ends were trimmed by 7 bases and 6 bases, with 18 bases remaining between them. CDR1 is MNHEY, CDR2 SVGEGT, per germline. The CDR3 has 14 amino acids. The CDR3 is CASTRGGVGKTQYF. The DNA for the CDR3 is TGTGCCAGCACCAGAGGGGGAGTAGGGAAGACCCAGTACTTC.

At least ten counts were recorded for this clonotype. J is TRBJ2-5 and V is TRBV4-2, with 13 bases lining up with TRBD2. Germline trimming cut 4 bases from V and 2 bases from J; bases unmatched to any gene: 13. The germline CDR1 and CDR2 sequences are LGHNA and YNFKEQ. This CDR3 spans 19 amino acids. The CDR3 protein is CASSPFNRGLAGAQETQYF. CDR3 bases: TGTGCCAGCAGCCCCTTCAACCGTGGACTAGCGGGGGCTCAAGAGACCCAGTACTTC.

This clonotype has ten or more counts. This chain links TRBV5-1 with TRBJ2-7; D might be TRBD1 (6 bases). The germline CDR1 and CDR2 sequences are SGHRS and YFSETQ. This CDR3 region has 14 residues. Deletions cut 4 bases from V and 1 base from J, with 12 bases between. The CDR3 is CASSTADSSYEQYF. CDR3 nucleotide sequence: TGCGCCAGCAGCACCGCGGACAGTTCCTACGAGCAGTACTTC.

This clonotype has more than one count but fewer than ten. The genes are TRBV4-2 and TRBJ2-5, with 8 bases matching TRBD2. J lost 5 bases, V lost 1 base, and 9 bases had no gene match. The CDR3 contains 16 residues. Looked up from germline, CDR1 is LGHNA and CDR2 is YNFKEQ. The CDR3 loop reads CASSQVQAGAGETQYF. CDR3 in DNA: TGTGCCAGCAGCCAAGTGCAAGCGGGGGCCGGGGAGACCCAGTACTTC.

This clonotype was seen many times. This chain uses TRBV10-3 with TRBJ1-3; D is uncertain. CDR1 is ENHRY and CDR2 is SYGVKD in the germline V gene. The CDR3 covers 11 residues. V lost 10 bases to trimming and J lost 1 base, with 5 bases between them. This CDR3 reads CASRSGNTIYF. CDR3 sequence (DNA): TGTGCCAGCCGATCTGGAAACACCATATATTTT.

CDR3 residues: CASSQGVAGGSFANTGELFF. DNA of the CDR3: TGTGCCAGCAGCCAAGGAGTAGCGGGGGGATCGTTCGCGAACACCGGGGAGCTGTTTTTT. This chain links TRBV4-2 with TRBJ2-2, with 10 bases identical to TRBD2. The CDR3 consists of 20 residues. CDR1 LGHNA and CDR2 YNFKEQ come from the germline V gene. The V gene end was trimmed by 1 base and the J gene end by 0 bases; junction bases not matched to a gene: 11.

This clonotype came up many times. The chain joins TRBV20-1 to TRBJ2-3; the match to TRBD2 covers 7 bases. After removal of 1 base from V and 4 bases from J, the junction contained 8 bases not matched to a gene. CDR3 length equals 15 residues. Germline V CDR1 and CDR2: DFQATT, SNEGSKA (reference sequence). The CDR3 region is CSARAGLRGPDTQYF. CDR3 nucleotide sequence: TGCAGTGCTAGAGCGGGACTAAGGGGCCCAGATACGCAGTATTTT.

The chain is built from TRBV3-1 and TRBJ2-7; D is ambiguous. V lost 0 bases and J 0 bases, leaving 12 bases between the germline ends. CDR1 and CDR2 (germline): LGHDT, YNNKEL (reference sequence). This CDR3 spans 16 amino acids. CDR3 bases: TGTGCCAGCAGCCAAGAGCAGGTCTTGAGCTCCTACGAGCAGTACTTC. Translation gives CASSQEQVLSSYEQYF.

This clonotype was counted ten times or more. The chain joins TRBV6-1 to TRBJ2-4; 7 bases map to TRBD1. CDR1 MNHNS and CDR2 SASEGT come from the germline V gene. This CDR3 spans 14 amino acids. Trimming at V came to 5 bases and at J to 4 bases, leaving 5 bases not matched to a gene. CDR3 region: CASSKSGQKNIQYF. CDR3 in DNA: TGTGCCAGCAGTAAATCGGGACAGAAAAACATTCAGTACTTC.

This clonotype was detected many times. This rearrangement joins TRBV6-6 to TRBJ2-3; D ambiguous. Germline-derived CDR1 and CDR2 are MNHNY and SVGAGI (reference sequence). Trimming stripped 7 bases from V and 6 bases from J, with 8 bases between. CDR3 length equals 11 residues. The CDR3 reads CASTGRDTQYF. The DNA of the CDR3 is TGTGCCAGCACCGGCCGGGATACGCAGTATTTT.

Notes on this clonotype: Given a much more abundant clone one base away, this may be a read error. V is TRBV20-1 and J is TRBJ2-4; perhaps TRBD2 as D (5 bases). CDR1 and CDR2 from the germline V gene are DFQATT and SNEGSKA (reference sequence). Between the trimmed V and J ends, which lost 4 bases and 3 bases, there was a span of 13 bases. The CDR3 sequence is 14 residues long. The CDR3 region has the DNA TGCAGTGCTAAAAAAGGAGCGGTCAAAAACATTCAGTACTTC. Protein: CSAKKGAVKNIQYF.

This clonotype was counted at least ten times. This chain links TRBV2 with TRBJ2-2; no clear D gene. V lost 5 bases, J lost 8 bases, and 9 bases lay in between. Germline assignment: CDR1 SNHLY and CDR2 FYNNEI. This CDR3 is built from 12 residues. CDR3 nucleotide sequence: TGTGCCAGCAGTACAGTGAAAGGGGAGCTGTTTTTT. It translates to CASSTVKGELFF.

This clonotype was seen at least ten times. This chain joins TRBV29-1 and TRBJ1-5; TRBD1 is a possible D gene (6 bases). Germline lookup yields CDR1 SQVTM and CDR2 ANQGSEA. The CDR3 contains 13 residues. Trimming pared 4 bases from V and 9 bases from J, leaving 16 bases between. Written as DNA, the CDR3 is TGCAGCGTTGTAACGCAGGGGCGGGGGCCCCAGCATTTT. The encoded protein is CSVVTQGRGPQHF.

This clonotype occurred many times. The chain has TRBV7-2 and TRBJ2-5; 8 bases line up with TRBD2. Looked up from germline, CDR1 is SGHTA and CDR2 is FQGNSA. With 5 bases clipped from V and 4 bases from J, the junction kept 6 bases outside the gene matches. This CDR3 has 14 amino acids. In DNA form, the CDR3 reads TGTGCCAGCAGCCGAGCGGGGGTGCTAGAGACCCAGTACTTC. This encodes CASSRAGVLETQYF. Full variable domain (remainder filled in from reference TRBV7-2 and TRBJ2-5): GAGVSQSPSNKVTEKGKDVELRCDPISGHTALYWYRQSLGQGLEFLIYFQGNSAPDKSGLPSDRFSAERTGGSVSTLTIQRTQQEDSAVYLCASSRAGVLETQYFGPGTRLLVL.

Ten or more counts support this clonotype. The CDR3 DNA reads TGTGCCAGCAGTTTCGGGGGGGGTTCCTCTGGAAACACCATATATTTT. Its translation is CASSFGGGSSGNTIYF. The chain uses TRBV12-3 or TRBV12-4 and TRBJ1-3; the D gene is possibly TRBD1 (5 bases). V was clipped by 3 bases and J by 0 bases, with 12 bases between them. The CDR3 covers 16 residues.

The V gene is TRBV11-3, the J gene TRBJ2-5; 12 bases map to TRBD1. Germline V lookup: CDR1 SGHNT, CDR2 YENEEA. With 3 bases clipped from V and 5 bases from J, the junction kept 7 bases outside the gene matches. The CDR3 has 16 residues. The CDR3 loop reads CASSLGDRGRRETQYF. DNA for the CDR3: TGTGCCAGCAGCTTGGGGGACAGGGGGCGCCGGGAGACCCAGTACTTC.

This clonotype was picked up many times. This chain joins TRBV28 and TRBJ2-3; TRBD2 aligns across 14 bases. In germline, CDR1 is MDHEN, CDR2 SYDVKM. V lost 2 bases to trimming and J lost 11 bases; unmatched junction nucleotides: 3. The CDR3 runs 14 residues. The CDR3 is CASSLMTSGRVQYF. The CDR3 DNA reads as TGTGCCAGCAGTTTAATGACTAGCGGGAGGGTGCAGTATTTT.